The 7 T cell receptor beta chains in this list originate from one sample, sequenced in a study of T cells in Graves' hyperthyroidism and ophthalmopathy. What was amplified from RNA transcripts were TCR beta CDR3 regions. Using the HTBI primer set, a first-round RT-PCR was run on the TCR CDR3. TCRdb used MiXCR to reprocess the multiplex PCR reads, holding one entry per CDR3 protein. Counted here are fewer than 450,000 distinct CDR3 sequences, roughly a sixth occurring once; the ten biggest clones make up around a third. What was sequenced was blood. The receptors stem from a woman between 25 and 40 years old with Graves' hyperthyroidism that later progressed to Graves' ophthalmopathy.

This clonotype came up many times. This rearrangement joins TRBV6-5 to TRBJ2-7; D gene uncertain. The CDR3 runs 11 residues. Trimming removed 2 bases at V and 7 bases at J, with 6 bases between. Per the germline V gene, CDR1 is MNHEY and CDR2 is SVGAGI. CDR3 coding DNA: TGTGCCAGCAGTTACGGGCCAGAGCAGTACTTC. Encoded protein: CASSYGPEQYF.

As for this clonotype: This is likely a read error, given that the CDR3 carries no conserved phenylalanine or tryptophan at its end. The V gene is TRBV11-2, the J gene TRBJ2-1; 13 nucleotides match TRBD2. The CDR3 sequence is 19 residues long. The germline CDR1 and CDR2 sequences are SGHAT and FQNNGV. After removal of 2 bases from V and 0 bases from J, the junction contained 7 bases not matched to a gene. For the CDR3, the DNA is TGTGCCAGCAGCTTAACCGGGACTAGCGGGGCAGGCTCCTACAATGAGCAGTTCCTC. Encoded protein: CASSLTGTSGAGSYNEQFL.

This clonotype showed up many times. The rearrangement joins TRBV28 to TRBJ2-5; D remains ambiguous. V was clipped by 3 bases and J by 4 bases, with 9 bases between them. The CDR3 sequence is 13 residues long. CDR1 and CDR2 (germline): MDHEN, SYDVKM. The CDR3 DNA follows: TGTGCCAGCAGTTTCGAGTACAGAGAGACCCAGTACTTC. This translates into CASSFEYRETQYF.

The genes are TRBV25-1 and TRBJ2-7; 7 bases fit TRBD1. V shed 4 bases and J 3 bases; nucleotides not matched to a gene: 12. The germline CDR1 and CDR2 sequences are MGHDK and SYGVNS. This CDR3 comprises 16 residues. The CDR3, as DNA: TGTGCCAGCAGTGCCACTACAGGGGCAACCCTCTACGAGCAGTACTTC. As protein: CASSATTGATLYEQYF.

There are many counts of this clonotype. This chain connects TRBV3-1 to TRBJ1-6; 10 nucleotides align to TRBD1. The V and J ends lost 4 bases and 11 bases, in that order; junction bases with no gene match: 14. This CDR3 contains 17 residues. CDR1 and CDR2 (germline): LGHDT, YNNKEL (reference sequence). The CDR3 loop is CASSPRRGRDRGPPLHF. In nucleotides, the CDR3 is TGTGCCAGCAGCCCACGAAGGGGACGGGACAGGGGTCCACCCCTCCACTTT.

This clonotype was detected many times. The chain uses TRBV12-3 or TRBV12-4 and TRBJ1-1; no clear D gene. Trimming took off 1 base at V and 0 bases at J, with 6 bases between the two ends. The CDR3 covers 14 residues. CDR3 loop: CASSLESMNTEAFF. CDR3 nucleotides: TGTGCCAGCAGTTTAGAGAGTATGAACACTGAAGCTTTCTTT.

This rearrangement joins TRBV7-9 to TRBJ2-4, with D possibly matching TRBD2 (5 bases). CDR1 is SEHNR, CDR2 FQNEAQ, per germline (reference sequence). The CDR3 is 12 amino acids. V lost 3 bases and J lost 6, with 6 bases in between. This CDR3 is CASSFGGNIQYF. The CDR3 bases are TGTGCCAGCAGCTTCGGAGGAAACATTCAGTACTTC. The full variable domain, completed using reference TRBV7-9 and TRBJ2-4, is DTGVSQNPRHKITKRGQNVTFRCDPISEHNRLYWYRQTLGQGPEFLTYFQNEAQLEKSRLLSDRFSAERPKGSFSTLEIQRTEQGDSAMYLCASSFGGNIQYFGAGTRLSVL.